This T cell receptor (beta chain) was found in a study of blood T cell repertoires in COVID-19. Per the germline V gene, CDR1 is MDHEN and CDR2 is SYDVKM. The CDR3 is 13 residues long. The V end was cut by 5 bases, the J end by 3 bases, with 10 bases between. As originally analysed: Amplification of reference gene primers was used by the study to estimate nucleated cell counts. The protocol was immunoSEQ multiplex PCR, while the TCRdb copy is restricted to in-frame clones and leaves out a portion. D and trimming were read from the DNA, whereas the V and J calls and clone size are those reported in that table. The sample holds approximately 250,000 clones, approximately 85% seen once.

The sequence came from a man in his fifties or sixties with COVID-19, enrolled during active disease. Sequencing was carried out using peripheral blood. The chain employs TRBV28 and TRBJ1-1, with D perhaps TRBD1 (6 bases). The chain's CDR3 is CASSHGTYTEAFF. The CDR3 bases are TGTGCCAGCAGTCATGGGACATACACTGAAGCTTTCTTT.